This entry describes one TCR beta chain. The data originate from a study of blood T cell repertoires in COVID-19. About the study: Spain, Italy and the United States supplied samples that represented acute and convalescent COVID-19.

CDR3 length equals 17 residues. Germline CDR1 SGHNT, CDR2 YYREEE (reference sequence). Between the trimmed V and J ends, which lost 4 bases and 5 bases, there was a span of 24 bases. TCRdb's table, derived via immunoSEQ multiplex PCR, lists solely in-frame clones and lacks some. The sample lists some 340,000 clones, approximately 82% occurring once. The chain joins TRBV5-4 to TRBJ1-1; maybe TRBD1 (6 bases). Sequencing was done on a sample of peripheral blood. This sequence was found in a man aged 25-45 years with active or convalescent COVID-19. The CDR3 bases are TGTGCCAGCAGCGATAGGGGAATGACAGGAAGGGGAACTGAAGCTTTCTTT. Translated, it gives CASSDRGMTGRGTEAFF.